The sequence of this T cell receptor (beta chain) was determined in a study of blood T cell repertoires in COVID-19. Background on the study: In each case, the material was cDNA or gDNA derived from T cells, B-cell-depleted T cells, or PBMCs.

The age range of participants was about 18 to 89 years, with residence in some 25 US areas. Participant-given clinical history determined each cohort assignment. Authors' analysis steps: Counts of nucleated cells, estimated from reference gene primer amplification, were obtained. Using immunoSEQ multiplex PCR, the repertoire was profiled, and TCRdb retains in-frame clones only, with some absent. V and J calls and clone size are as listed in that table; D and trimming were resolved from the DNA. The data contain about 170,000 clones, about nine tenths of them singletons. This CDR3 spans 12 amino acids. Trimming took 1 base from V and 10 from J, leaving 10 bases between them. Germline CDR1 and CDR2: LGHDT and YNNKEL (reference sequence).

The chain recombines TRBV3-1 (or the pseudogene TRBV3-2) with TRBJ1-1; perhaps TRBD1 as D (5 bases). This clonotype originated in a woman aged 18-35 years who had recovered from COVID-19. The sample consisted of PBMCs or T cells enriched from blood (not recorded which). The CDR3 spells CASSQGREGAFF. The CDR3 DNA sequence: TGTGCCAGCAGCCAAGGCAGGGAAGGAGCTTTCTTT.